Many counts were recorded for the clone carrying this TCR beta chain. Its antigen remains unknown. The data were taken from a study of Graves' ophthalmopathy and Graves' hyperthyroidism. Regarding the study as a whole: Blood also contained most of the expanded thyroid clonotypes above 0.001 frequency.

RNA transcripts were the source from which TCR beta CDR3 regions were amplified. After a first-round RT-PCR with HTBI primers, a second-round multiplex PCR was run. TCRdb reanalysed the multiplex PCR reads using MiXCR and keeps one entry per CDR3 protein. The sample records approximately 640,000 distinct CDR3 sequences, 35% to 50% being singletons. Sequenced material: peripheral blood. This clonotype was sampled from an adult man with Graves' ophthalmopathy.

Here the CDR3 reads CSARPLLAGTSYEQYF. The CDR3, as DNA: TGCAGTGCTAGACCCCTACTAGCGGGTACCTCCTACGAGCAGTACTTC. The V call is TRBV20-1, the J call TRBJ2-7; TRBD2 aligns across 9 bases. Germline V gene lookup returns CDR1 DFQATT and CDR2 SNEGSKA (reference sequence). V gave up 2 bases and J gave up 0 bases; unmatched junction bases: 8. The length of the CDR3 is 16 residues.